Presented here are 27 T cell receptor beta chains from one specimen sequenced in a study of blood T cell repertoires in COVID-19. Using immunoSEQ multiplex PCR, the repertoire was profiled, and TCRdb retains in-frame clones only, with some absent. This table holds roughly 300,000 clones, approximately 87% found once. Sequenced: peripheral blood. These receptors were taken from a woman aged 45-59 years who had recovered from COVID-19.

In its sample, this clone was seen once. The V call is TRBV5-8, the J call TRBJ2-2, with D perhaps TRBD2 (6 bases). The germline CDR1 and CDR2 sequences are SGHTS and YDEGEE. V was clipped by 5 bases and J by 8 bases, with 10 bases between them. The length of the CDR3 is 12 residues. Here the CDR3 DNA reads TGTGCCAGCAGTCCCGCGGGAGGGGAGCTGTTTTTT. Amino acid sequence: CASSPAGGELFF. Full variable domain (missing parts from reference TRBV5-8 and TRBJ2-2): EAGVTQSPTHLIKTRGQQATLRCSPISGHTSVYWYQQALGLGLQFLLWYDEGEERNRGNFPPRFSGRQFPNYSSELNVNALELEDSALYLCASSPAGGELFFGEGSRLTVL.

The genes are TRBV11-2 and TRBJ1-3, with D maybe TRBD1 (6 bases). This CDR3 comprises 16 residues. V lost 0 bases to trimming and J lost 0 bases, with 9 bases between them. Germline V gene data show CDR1 as SGHAT and CDR2 as FQNNGV. Here the CDR3 reads CASSLEGTNSGNTIYF. CDR3 nucleotides: TGTGCCAGCAGCTTAGAGGGGACAAACTCTGGAAACACCATATATTTT.

The V call is TRBV5-1, the J call TRBJ2-3; 10 bases agree with TRBD1. J lost 0 bases, V lost 4 bases, and 2 bases had no gene match. The germline V gene has CDR1 SGHRS and CDR2 YFSETQ. The length of the CDR3 is 15 residues. CDR3 in DNA: TGCGCCAGCAGCCAGGGACAGGGGAGCACAGATACGCAGTATTTT. It is translated as CASSQGQGSTDTQYF.

Written as DNA, the CDR3 is TGTGCCAGTATTGGACACCCAAATCAGCCCCAGCATTTT. The encoded protein is CASIGHPNQPQHF. The chain has TRBV19 and TRBJ1-5; D may be TRBD1 (5 bases). V lost 7 bases to trimming and J lost 4 bases, with 11 bases between them. The CDR3 covers 13 residues. CDR1 and CDR2 (germline): LNHDA, SQIVND (reference sequence).

This clone is a singleton in its sample. The rearrangement links TRBV6-5 to TRBJ1-3; a weak D match, TRBD1 (5 bases). V was cut by 8 bases and J by 3 bases, with 11 bases left in between. CDR1 and CDR2 from the germline V gene are MNHEY and SVGAGI. The CDR3 runs 13 residues. The CDR3 sequence: CASQGLFGNTIYF. CDR3 nucleotides: TGTGCCAGCCAGGGTCTTTTTGGAAACACCATATATTTT.

The rearrangement joins TRBV2 to TRBJ2-3, with D possibly matching TRBD2 (6 bases). CDR1 is SNHLY and CDR2 is FYNNEI in the germline V gene. The CDR3 runs to 15 residues. Trimming shortened V by 3 bases and J by 6 bases, and 16 bases separated the two germline ends. The CDR3, as DNA: TGTGCCAGCAGTGAGATGCGGGGAAGGCGGGATACGCAGTATTTT. It is translated as CASSEMRGRRDTQYF.

The CDR3 DNA is TGTGCCAGCAGCCTAAGCGGGGGAGATACGCAGTATTTT. Protein: CASSLSGGDTQYF. V and J are TRBV3-1 (or the pseudogene TRBV3-2) and TRBJ2-3; 8 bases are a match to TRBD2. CDR1 LGHDT and CDR2 YNNKEL come from the germline V gene (reference sequence). The V and J ends lost 4 bases and 5 bases, in that order; junction bases with no gene match: 2. The CDR3 runs to 13 residues.

This sequence joins TRBV10-2 and TRBJ1-4, with D uncertain. Per the germline V gene, CDR1 is WSHSY and CDR2 is SAAADI. The CDR3 is 12 residues long. V was trimmed by 0 bases and J by 14 bases, leaving 10 bases between them. The CDR3 region is CASSESMAALFF. The DNA of the CDR3 is TGCGCCAGCAGTGAGTCGATGGCGGCTCTGTTTTTT.

The CDR3 region has the DNA TGTGCCAGCGGCCCCACAGGGGGGTACACTGAAGCTTTCTTT. Protein product: CASGPTGGYTEAFF. V and J are TRBV9 and TRBJ1-1; the match to TRBD1 covers 8 bases. The trim removed 7 bases at V and 3 bases at J, leaving 8 bases unmatched. The germline V gene has CDR1 SGDLS and CDR2 YYNGEE. This CDR3 spans 14 amino acids.

The chain recombines TRBV4-1 with TRBJ1-6; 8 bases line up with TRBD1. J lost 9 bases, V lost 4 bases, and 8 bases had no gene match. CDR3 length: 15 residues. CDR1 and CDR2 from the germline V gene are MGHRA and YSYEKL. CDR3 in DNA: TGCGCCAGCAGCCTAGGACAGGGTGAAGGTTCACCCCTCCACTTT. Its translation is CASSLGQGEGSPLHF.

The V and J genes are TRBV9 and TRBJ2-5; 7 bases agree with TRBD2. V trimming: 1 base; J trimming: 7 bases; junction bases outside the gene matches: 1. The V gene's germline CDR1 is SGDLS and CDR2 YYNGEE. This CDR3 contains 12 residues. The CDR3 sequence is CASSVWEGTQYF. The CDR3, as DNA: TGTGCCAGCAGCGTATGGGAGGGGACCCAGTACTTC.

This rearrangement joins TRBV28 to TRBJ1-1, with a tentative D call TRBD1 (5 bases). This CDR3 is built from 13 residues. The V end lost 9 bases, the J end lost 0 bases, and 11 bases lay between the germline ends. Germline CDR1 MDHEN, CDR2 SYDVKM. This CDR3 reads CASYDRMNTEAFF. CDR3 DNA: TGTGCCAGTTATGACAGAATGAACACTGAAGCTTTCTTT.

The chain links TRBV9 to TRBJ2-3; the match to TRBD2 covers 9 bases. The germline V gene has CDR1 SGDLS and CDR2 YYNGEE. The V gene end was trimmed by 5 bases and the J gene end by 11 bases; junction bases not matched to a gene: 6. This CDR3 has 12 amino acids. CDR3 region: CASSRTSVGQYF. CDR3 coding DNA: TGTGCCAGCAGTAGGACTAGCGTTGGGCAGTATTTT.

This chain links TRBV5-8 with TRBJ1-4, with TRBD1 matching over 7 bases. The CDR3 is 15 amino acids. J gave up 6 bases and V 2 bases, and 7 bases lay outside the gene matches. Looked up from germline, CDR1 is SGHTS and CDR2 is YDEGEE. In nucleotides, the CDR3 is TGTGCCAGCAGCTTAAGGGGGCGCCCTGATGAAAAACTGTTTTTT. Its translation is CASSLRGRPDEKLFF. Variable domain in full (rest from reference TRBV5-8 and TRBJ1-4): EAGVTQSPTHLIKTRGQQATLRCSPISGHTSVYWYQQALGLGLQFLLWYDEGEERNRGNFPPRFSGRQFPNYSSELNVNALELEDSALYLCASSLRGRPDEKLFFGSGTQLSVL.

This sequence joins TRBV10-3 and TRBJ2-5; 10 nucleotides align to TRBD1. This CDR3 contains 14 residues. Germline V gives CDR1 ENHRY, CDR2 SYGVKD. V gave up 0 bases and J gave up 5 bases; unmatched junction bases: 0. The CDR3 region has the DNA TGTGCCATCAGTGAGTCGACAGGGGGCGAGACCCAGTACTTC. Amino acid sequence: CAISESTGGETQYF.

The genes are TRBV28 and TRBJ1-4; no clear D. Trimming cost V 5 bases and J 8 bases, with 12 bases left between them. CDR1 and CDR2 (germline): MDHEN, SYDVKM. The CDR3 totals 13 residues. CDR3 in amino acids: CASSRQGREKLFF. For the CDR3, the DNA is TGTGCCAGCAGTAGACAAGGGAGAGAAAAACTGTTTTTT.

This clone was recorded a few times. The chain recombines TRBV11-1 with TRBJ1-1, with TRBD1 matching over 8 bases. Germline-derived CDR1 and CDR2 are SGHAT and FQDESV (reference sequence). The trim removed 6 bases at V and 4 bases at J, leaving 4 bases unmatched. The CDR3 spans 13 residues. In DNA form, the CDR3 reads TGTGCCAGCAGTTCGGGACAGGTCACTGAAGCTTTCTTT. Translating it yields CASSSGQVTEAFF.

This chain connects TRBV10-3 to TRBJ1-2; 7 bases line up with TRBD1. The germline V gene has CDR1 ENHRY and CDR2 SYGVKD. V shed 4 bases and J 6 bases; nucleotides not matched to a gene: 17. The CDR3 is 17 residues long. In nucleotides, the CDR3 is TGTGCCATCAGTGCACGAGACGAATATAGACAGGGACATGGCTACACCTTC. Translating it yields CAISARDEYRQGHGYTF.

To note about this clone: This same CDR3 is encoded by further DNA sequences in the sample. This chain uses TRBV29-1 with TRBJ2-5, with TRBD1 matching 7 bases. V was clipped by 4 bases and J by 5 bases; unmatched bases: 4. Per the germline V gene, CDR1 is SQVTM and CDR2 is ANQGSEA. CDR3 length: 12 amino acids. DNA for the CDR3: TGCAGCGTTGGTACAGGGGAGGAGACCCAGTACTTC. Translated: CSVGTGEETQYF.

This chain connects TRBV19 to TRBJ2-2, with a weak D call TRBD1 (7 bases). The CDR3 totals 18 residues. CDR1 and CDR2 from the germline V gene are LNHDA and SQIVND (reference sequence). Between the trimmed V and J ends, which lost 6 bases and 3 bases, there was a span of 23 bases. The CDR3: CASRPGGMLGPDTGELFF. The CDR3, as DNA: TGTGCCAGTAGACCAGGGGGGATGTTGGGGCCTGACACCGGGGAGCTGTTTTTT.

CDR3: CASSFEGANGGYTF. In nucleotides, the CDR3 is TGTGCCAGCAGCTTTGAGGGGGCCAACGGAGGCTACACCTTC. The V call is TRBV2, the J call TRBJ1-2, with 7 bases identical to TRBD1. The CDR3 has 14 amino acids. V dropped 6 bases and J dropped 8; count of bases not matched to a gene: 12. Per the germline V gene, CDR1 is SNHLY and CDR2 is FYNNEI.

This sequence joins TRBV11-2 and TRBJ2-7; tentatively, D is TRBD2 (6 bases). The CDR3 covers 15 residues. Trimming pared 5 bases from V and 3 bases from J, leaving 17 bases between. CDR1 is SGHAT and CDR2 is FQNNGV in the germline V gene. CDR3 region: CASSLSGPSNYEQYF. CDR3 DNA sequence: TGTGCCAGCAGCCTCAGCGGGCCCTCAAACTACGAGCAGTACTTC.

CDR3 nucleotides: TGTGCCAGCAGCTTAGGGCACAGTCAAGAGACCCAGTACTTC. It encodes CASSLGHSQETQYF. The V call is TRBV7-9, the J call TRBJ2-5; D gene ambiguous. The V end lost 1 base, the J end lost 2 bases, and 8 bases lay between the germline ends. The CDR3 sequence is 14 residues long. CDR1 and CDR2 from the germline V gene are SEHNR and FQNEAQ (reference sequence).

The J gene is TRBJ1-1, the V gene TRBV28; 8 nucleotides align to TRBD1. Trimming removed 6 bases from V and 1 base from J; junction bases left unmatched: 7. CDR3 length: 15 residues. Germline loops: CDR1 MDHEN, CDR2 SYDVKM. CDR3 coding DNA: TGTGCCAGCAGCCCATACCAGGGGGCGAACACTGAAGCTTTCTTT. It yields the protein CASSPYQGANTEAFF.

The V call is TRBV7-9, the J call TRBJ2-1, with D possibly TRBD2 on 6 matching bases. Looked up from germline, CDR1 is SEHNR and CDR2 is FQNEAQ (reference sequence). The CDR3 has 14 residues. The V and J ends lost 5 bases and 2 bases respectively, with 10 bases between them. The CDR3 region is CASSDGEAYNEQFF. In nucleotides, the CDR3 is TGTGCCAGCAGCGACGGGGAGGCCTACAATGAGCAGTTCTTC.

The V call is TRBV30, the J call TRBJ1-2, with TRBD1 identical over 8 bases. J gave up 7 bases and V 3 bases, and 10 bases lay outside the gene matches. The length of the CDR3 is 14 residues. Germline V gene data show CDR1 as GTSNPN and CDR2 as SVGIG (reference sequence). The CDR3 is CAWSYHQGALGYTF. The CDR3 region has the DNA TGTGCCTGGAGCTATCATCAGGGGGCGCTTGGCTACACCTTC.

The table lists this clone with many counts. The chain is built from TRBV19 and TRBJ2-5; 10 bases align to TRBD1. Germline V gene lookup returns CDR1 LNHDA and CDR2 SQIVND (reference sequence). The CDR3 contains 16 residues. The ends lost 5 bases at V and 2 bases at J; junction bases unmatched: 8. The CDR3 DNA sequence: TGTGCCAGTAGTTCTCTTAGGGGACAGGGGCAAGAGACCCAGTACTTC. It translates to CASSSLRGQGQETQYF.